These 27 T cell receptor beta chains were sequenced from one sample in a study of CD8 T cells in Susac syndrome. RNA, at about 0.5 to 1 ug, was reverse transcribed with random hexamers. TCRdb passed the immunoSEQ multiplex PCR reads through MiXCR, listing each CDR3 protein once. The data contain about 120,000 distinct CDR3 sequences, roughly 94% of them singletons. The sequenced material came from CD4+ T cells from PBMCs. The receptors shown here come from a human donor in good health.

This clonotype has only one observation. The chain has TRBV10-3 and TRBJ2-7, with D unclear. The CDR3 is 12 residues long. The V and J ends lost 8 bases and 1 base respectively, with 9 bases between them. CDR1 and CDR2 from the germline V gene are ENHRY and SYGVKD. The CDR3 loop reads CAIGWSSYEQYF. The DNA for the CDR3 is TGTGCCATCGGCTGGTCTTCCTACGAGCAGTACTTC.

The CDR3 DNA reads as TGTGCCAGCAGCTTGTTACGTACAGTTCAGTACTTC. Translated, it gives CASSLLRTVQYF. The V call is TRBV5-6, the J call TRBJ2-7; no definite D call. The CDR3 extends over 12 amino acids. CDR1 is SGHDT, CDR2 YYEEEE, per germline. V dropped 1 base and J dropped 10 bases, with 12 bases sitting between them.

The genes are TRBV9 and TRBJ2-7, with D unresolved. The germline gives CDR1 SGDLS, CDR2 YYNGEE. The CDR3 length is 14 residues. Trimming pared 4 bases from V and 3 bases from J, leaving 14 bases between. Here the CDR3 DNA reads TGTGCCAGCAGCCCCCGGCCCCATCACTACGAGCAGTACTTC. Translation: CASSPRPHHYEQYF.

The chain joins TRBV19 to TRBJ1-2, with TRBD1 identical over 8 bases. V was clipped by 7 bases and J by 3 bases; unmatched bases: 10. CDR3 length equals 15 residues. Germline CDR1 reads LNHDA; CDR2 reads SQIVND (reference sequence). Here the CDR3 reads CASKRGQGIDYGYTF. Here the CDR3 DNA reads TGTGCCAGTAAACGAGGACAGGGAATCGACTATGGCTACACCTTC.

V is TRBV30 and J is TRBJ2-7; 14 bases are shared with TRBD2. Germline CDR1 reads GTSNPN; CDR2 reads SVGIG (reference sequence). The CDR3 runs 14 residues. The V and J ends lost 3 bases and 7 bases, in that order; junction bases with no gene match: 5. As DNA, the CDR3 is TGTGCCTGGAGGGGACTAGCGGGAGCTCGTGAGCAGTACTTC. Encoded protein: CAWRGLAGAREQYF.

CDR3 DNA sequence: TGTGCCAGCACCCGGGGGACTCCTTGGGGAGAGACCCAGTACTTC. Its protein is CASTRGTPWGETQYF. The V call is TRBV6-1, the J call TRBJ2-5; TRBD2 is a possible D gene (6 bases). This CDR3 is 15 amino acids long. Trimming removed 7 bases from V and 4 bases from J, with 19 bases in between. Germline CDR1 MNHNS, CDR2 SASEGT.

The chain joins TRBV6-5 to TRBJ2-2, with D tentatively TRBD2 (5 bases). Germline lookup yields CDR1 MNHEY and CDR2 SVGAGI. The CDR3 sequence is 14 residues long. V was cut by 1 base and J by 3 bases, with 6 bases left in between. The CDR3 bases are TGTGCCAGCAGTTACTTGCGGGACACCGGGGAGCTGTTTTTT. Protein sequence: CASSYLRDTGELFF.

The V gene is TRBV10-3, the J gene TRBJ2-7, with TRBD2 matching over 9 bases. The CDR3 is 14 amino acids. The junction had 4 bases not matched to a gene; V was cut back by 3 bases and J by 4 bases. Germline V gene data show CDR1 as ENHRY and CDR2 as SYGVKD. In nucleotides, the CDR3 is TGTGCCATCAGTGAAGCGGGGGGCAAATACGAGCAGTACTTC. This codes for CAISEAGGKYEQYF.

The CDR3 loop reads CSARSLRDPYNEQFF. In DNA form, the CDR3 reads TGCAGTGCTAGATCACTCCGGGACCCCTACAATGAGCAGTTCTTC. V gene TRBV20-1 combines with J gene TRBJ2-1, with D tentatively TRBD1 or TRBD2 (5 bases each). The CDR3 spans 15 residues. The ends were cut back, 2 bases at V and 2 bases at J, with 13 bases in the middle. The germline CDR1 and CDR2 sequences are DFQATT and SNEGSKA (reference sequence).

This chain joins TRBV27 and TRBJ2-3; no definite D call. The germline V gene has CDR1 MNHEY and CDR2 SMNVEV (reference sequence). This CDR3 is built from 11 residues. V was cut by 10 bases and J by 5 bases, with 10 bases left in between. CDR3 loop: CATKQKDTQYF. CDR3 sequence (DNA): TGTGCCACCAAGCAAAAAGATACGCAGTATTTT.

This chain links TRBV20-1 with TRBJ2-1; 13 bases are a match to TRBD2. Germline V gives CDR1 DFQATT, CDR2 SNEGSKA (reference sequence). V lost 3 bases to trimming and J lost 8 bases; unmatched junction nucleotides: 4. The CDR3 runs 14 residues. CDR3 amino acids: CSARSGLAGDEQFF. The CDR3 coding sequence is TGCAGTGCTAGGAGCGGACTAGCGGGAGATGAGCAGTTCTTC.

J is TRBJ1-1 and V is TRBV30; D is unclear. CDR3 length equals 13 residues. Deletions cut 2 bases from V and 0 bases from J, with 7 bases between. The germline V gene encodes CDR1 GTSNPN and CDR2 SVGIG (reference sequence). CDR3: CAWSYGVNTEAFF. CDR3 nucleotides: TGTGCCTGGAGTTATGGTGTGAACACTGAAGCTTTCTTT.

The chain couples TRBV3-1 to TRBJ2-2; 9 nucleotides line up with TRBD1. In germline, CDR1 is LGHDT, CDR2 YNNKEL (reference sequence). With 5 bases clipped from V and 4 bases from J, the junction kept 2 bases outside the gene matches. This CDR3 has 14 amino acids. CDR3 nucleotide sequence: TGTGCCAGCAGCGGGACAGGGTCCACCGGGGAGCTGTTTTTT. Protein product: CASSGTGSTGELFF. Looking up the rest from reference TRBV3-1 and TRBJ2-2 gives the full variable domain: DTAVSQTPKYLVTQMGNDKSIKCEQNLGHDTMYWYKQDSKKFLKIMFSYNNKELIINETVPNRFSPKSPDKAHLNLHINSLELGDSAVYFCASSGTGSTGELFFGEGSRLTVL.

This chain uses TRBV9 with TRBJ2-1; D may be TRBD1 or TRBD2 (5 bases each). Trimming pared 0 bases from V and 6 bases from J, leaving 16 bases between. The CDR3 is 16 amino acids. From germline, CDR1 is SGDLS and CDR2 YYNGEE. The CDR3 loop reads CASSVDGAGRFNEQFF. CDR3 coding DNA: TGTGCCAGCAGCGTAGATGGGGCGGGCCGATTCAATGAGCAGTTCTTC.

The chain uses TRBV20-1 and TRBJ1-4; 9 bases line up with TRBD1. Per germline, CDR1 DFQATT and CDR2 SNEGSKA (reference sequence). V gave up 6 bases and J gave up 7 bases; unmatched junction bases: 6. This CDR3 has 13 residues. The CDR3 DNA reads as TGCAGTGCCCTCCGACAGGGGGGTGAAAAACTGTTTTTT. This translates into CSALRQGGEKLFF.

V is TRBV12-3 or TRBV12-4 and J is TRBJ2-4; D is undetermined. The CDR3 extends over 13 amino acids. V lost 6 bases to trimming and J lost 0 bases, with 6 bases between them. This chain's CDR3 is CASRGVAKNIQYF. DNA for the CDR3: TGTGCCAGCAGGGGTGTAGCCAAAAACATTCAGTACTTC.

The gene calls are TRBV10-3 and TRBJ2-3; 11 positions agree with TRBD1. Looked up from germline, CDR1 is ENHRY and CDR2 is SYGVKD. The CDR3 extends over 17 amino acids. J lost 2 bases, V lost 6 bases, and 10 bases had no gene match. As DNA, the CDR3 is TGTGCCATCAGGCCGGGACAGGGGGTTATTGACACAGATACGCAGTATTTT. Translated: CAIRPGQGVIDTDTQYF.

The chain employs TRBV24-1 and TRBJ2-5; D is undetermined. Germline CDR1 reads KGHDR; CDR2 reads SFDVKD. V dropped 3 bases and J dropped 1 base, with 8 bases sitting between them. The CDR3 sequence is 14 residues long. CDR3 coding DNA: TGTGCCACCAGTGATCACTGGTCCCAAGAGACCCAGTACTTC. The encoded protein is CATSDHWSQETQYF.

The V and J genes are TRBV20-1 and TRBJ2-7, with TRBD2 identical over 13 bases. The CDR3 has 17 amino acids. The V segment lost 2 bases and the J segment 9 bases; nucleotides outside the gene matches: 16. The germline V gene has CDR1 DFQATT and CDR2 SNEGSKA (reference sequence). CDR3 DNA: TGCAGTGCTAGACTCCCAGCGGGACTAGCGGGACTCGCGGGGCAGTACTTC. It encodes CSARLPAGLAGLAGQYF.

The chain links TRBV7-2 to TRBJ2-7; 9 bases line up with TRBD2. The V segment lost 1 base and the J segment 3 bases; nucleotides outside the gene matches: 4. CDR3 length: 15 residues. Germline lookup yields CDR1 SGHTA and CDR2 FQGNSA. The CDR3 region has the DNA TGTGCCAGCAGCTTAGGTAGCGGGGGCCTCTACGAGCAGTACTTC. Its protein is CASSLGSGGLYEQYF.

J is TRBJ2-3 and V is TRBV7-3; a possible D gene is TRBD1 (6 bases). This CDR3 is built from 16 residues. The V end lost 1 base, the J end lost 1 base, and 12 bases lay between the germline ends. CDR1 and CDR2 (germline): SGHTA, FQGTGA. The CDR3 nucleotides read TGTGCCAGCAGCTTAATGGGGGCCGGGGGCACAGATACGCAGTATTTT. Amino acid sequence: CASSLMGAGGTDTQYF.

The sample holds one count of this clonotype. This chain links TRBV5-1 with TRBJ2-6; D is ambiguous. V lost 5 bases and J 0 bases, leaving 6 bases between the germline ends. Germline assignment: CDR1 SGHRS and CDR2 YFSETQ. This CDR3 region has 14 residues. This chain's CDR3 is CASSYGSGANVLTF. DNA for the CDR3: TGCGCCAGCAGTTATGGCTCTGGGGCCAACGTCCTGACTTTC. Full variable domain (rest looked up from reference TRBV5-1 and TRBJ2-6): KAGVTQTPRYLIKTRGQQVTLSCSPISGHRSVSWYQQTPGQGLQFLFEYFSETQRNKGNFPGRFSGRQFSNSRSEMNVSTLELGDSALYLCASSYGSGANVLTFGAGSRLTVL.

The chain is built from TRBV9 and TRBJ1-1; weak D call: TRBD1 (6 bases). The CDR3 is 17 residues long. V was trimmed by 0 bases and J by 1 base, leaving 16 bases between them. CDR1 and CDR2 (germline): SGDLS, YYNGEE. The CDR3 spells CASSVGIQGPSNTEAFF. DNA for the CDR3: TGTGCCAGCAGCGTAGGGATACAGGGCCCCTCGAACACTGAAGCTTTCTTT.

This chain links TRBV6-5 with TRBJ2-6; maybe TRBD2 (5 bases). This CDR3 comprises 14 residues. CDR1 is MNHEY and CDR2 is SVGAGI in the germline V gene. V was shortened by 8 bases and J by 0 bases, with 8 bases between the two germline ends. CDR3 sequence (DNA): TGTGCCAGCCGAAGCGGCTCTGGGGCCAACGTCCTGACTTTC. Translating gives CASRSGSGANVLTF.

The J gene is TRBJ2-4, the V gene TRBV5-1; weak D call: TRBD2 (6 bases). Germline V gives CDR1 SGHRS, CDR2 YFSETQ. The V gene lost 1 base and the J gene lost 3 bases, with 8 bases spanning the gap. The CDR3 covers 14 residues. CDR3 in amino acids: CASSLMGGKNIQYF. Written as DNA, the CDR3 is TGCGCCAGCAGCTTGATGGGGGGCAAAAACATTCAGTACTTC.

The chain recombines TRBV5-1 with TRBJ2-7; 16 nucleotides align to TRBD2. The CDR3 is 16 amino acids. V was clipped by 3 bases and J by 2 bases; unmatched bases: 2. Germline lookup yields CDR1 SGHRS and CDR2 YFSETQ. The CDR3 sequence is CASSSGTSGGAYEQYF. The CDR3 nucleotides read TGCGCCAGCAGCTCTGGGACTAGCGGGGGGGCCTACGAGCAGTACTTC. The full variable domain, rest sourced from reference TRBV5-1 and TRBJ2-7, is KAGVTQTPRYLIKTRGQQVTLSCSPISGHRSVSWYQQTPGQGLQFLFEYFSETQRNKGNFPGRFSGRQFSNSRSEMNVSTLELGDSALYLCASSSGTSGGAYEQYFGPGTRLTVT.

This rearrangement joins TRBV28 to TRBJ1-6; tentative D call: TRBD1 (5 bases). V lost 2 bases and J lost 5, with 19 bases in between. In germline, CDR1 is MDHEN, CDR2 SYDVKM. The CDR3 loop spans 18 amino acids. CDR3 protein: CASSLNFFGAANNSPLHF. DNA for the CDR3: TGTGCCAGCAGTTTAAATTTCTTTGGGGCAGCAAATAATTCACCCCTCCACTTT.